This is a list of T cell receptor beta chains from one sample in a study of T-cell memory formation after mild COVID-19. A single record per CDR3 protein comes from TCRdb applying MiXCR to the 5' RACE reads. The sample records a few hundred thousand distinct CDR3 sequences, more than 8% being singletons. Sequencing was carried out using PBMCs or a T cell subset sorted from them (not recorded which). These receptors all stem from a man younger than 35 who had mild COVID-19 (a few samples of this study predate the infection). Cell type and time point are not known. The CDR3 runs from the conserved cysteine through the conserved F or W. D genes are given only for firm matches. Size is stated for part of the rows, as once, few or many counts, or as a class when the clone is expanded.

D gene: NA
V gene: TRBV13
clone size: few
J gene: TRBJ1-4
CDR3 protein: CASSLSGLGEKLFF
CDR3 DNA: TGTGCCAGCAGCTTGTCAGGGTTGGGTGAAAAACTGTTTTTT

D gene: NA
V gene: TRBV9
clone size: few
J gene: TRBJ2-7
CDR3 protein: CASSKGVGELYEQYF
CDR3 DNA: TGTGCCAGCAGCAAAGGTGTGGGTGAGCTCTACGAGCAGTACTTC

D gene: TRBD1
V gene: TRBV4-2
clone size: many
J gene: TRBJ2-5
CDR3 protein: CASSREPQGSETQYF
CDR3 DNA: TGTGCCAGCAGCCGCGAACCACAGGGGTCGGAGACCCAGTACTTC

D gene: NA
V gene: TRBV15
clone size: NA
J gene: TRBJ2-4
CDR3 protein: CATSRDLGLGDIQYF
CDR3 DNA: TGTGCCACCAGCAGAGATCTGGGTCTGGGGGACATTCAGTACTTC

D gene: NA
V gene: TRBV11-2
clone size: many
J gene: TRBJ1-1
CDR3 protein: CASSPDSYEAFF
CDR3 DNA: TGTGCCAGCAGCCCAGACAGCTATGAAGCTTTCTTT

D gene: NA
V gene: TRBV5-1
clone size: few
J gene: TRBJ1-1
CDR3 protein: CASRQGSSNTEAFF
CDR3 DNA: TGCGCCAGCAGGCAGGGGTCTTCAAACACTGAAGCTTTCTTT

D gene: TRBD2
V gene: TRBV5-1
clone size: few
J gene: TRBJ2-3
CDR3 protein: CASSSPGSGTSTDTQYF
CDR3 DNA: TGCGCCAGCAGCTCCCCGGGGAGCGGGACTAGCACAGATACGCAGTATTTT

D gene: NA
V gene: TRBV19
clone size: NA
J gene: TRBJ1-1
CDR3 protein: CASTLNPGHGEAFF
CDR3 DNA: TGTGCCAGTACCCTCAACCCGGGACATGGTGAAGCTTTCTTT

D gene: NA
V gene: TRBV5-1
clone size: few
J gene: TRBJ2-5
CDR3 protein: CASSLSGNQETQYF
CDR3 DNA: TGCGCCAGCAGCTTGTCAGGGAACCAAGAGACCCAGTACTTC

D gene: NA
V gene: TRBV7-2
clone size: few
J gene: TRBJ1-2
CDR3 protein: CASSRARGGATF
CDR3 DNA: TGTGCCAGCAGCCGCGCGAGGGGGGGCGCCACCTTC

D gene: TRBD1
V gene: TRBV29-1
clone size: NA
J gene: TRBJ2-3
CDR3 protein: CSVPRTGGYTDTQYF
CDR3 DNA: TGCAGCGTTCCGCGGACAGGGGGTTACACAGATACGCAGTATTTT

D gene: NA
V gene: TRBV7-3
clone size: NA
J gene: TRBJ2-5
CDR3 protein: CASSPGVQETQYF
CDR3 DNA: TGTGCCAGCAGCCCCGGCGTCCAAGAGACCCAGTACTTC

D gene: TRBD2
V gene: TRBV7-8
clone size: few
J gene: TRBJ2-1
CDR3 protein: CASSLVRGDSYNEQFF
CDR3 DNA: TGTGCCAGCAGCTTAGTGCGGGGGGACTCCTACAATGAGCAGTTCTTC

D gene: NA
V gene: TRBV30
clone size: NA
J gene: TRBJ2-6
CDR3 protein: CAWGVLSSGANVLTF
CDR3 DNA: TGTGCCTGGGGTGTACTCTCGTCTGGGGCCAACGTCCTGACTTTC

D gene: TRBD1
V gene: TRBV20-1
clone size: NA
J gene: TRBJ2-1
CDR3 protein: CRDRDRGHNEQFF
CDR3 DNA: TGCAGAGACCGGGACAGAGGGCACAATGAGCAGTTCTTC

D gene: NA
V gene: TRBV5-6
clone size: few
J gene: TRBJ2-1
CDR3 protein: CASSLLGGANEQFF
CDR3 DNA: TGTGCCAGCAGCTTGTTGGGGGGCGCGAATGAGCAGTTCTTC

D gene: NA
V gene: TRBV20-1
clone size: few
J gene: TRBJ2-3
CDR3 protein: CSAATPGDVTDTQYF
CDR3 DNA: TGCAGTGCCGCTACCCCCGGGGACGTCACAGATACGCAGTATTTT

D gene: TRBD1
V gene: TRBV12-3/TRBV12-4
clone size: NA
J gene: TRBJ2-5
CDR3 protein: CASSLTGARETQYF
CDR3 DNA: TGTGCCAGCAGTCTAACAGGGGCTCGGGAGACCCAGTACTTC

D gene: NA
V gene: TRBV27
clone size: NA
J gene: TRBJ1-6
CDR3 protein: CASRSNEGSPLHF
CDR3 DNA: TGTGCCAGCAGATCGAATGAGGGTTCACCCCTCCACTTT

D gene: TRBD2
V gene: TRBV7-9
clone size: few
J gene: TRBJ2-1
CDR3 protein: CADQGLAGVYNEQFF
CDR3 DNA: TGTGCCGACCAGGGACTAGCGGGGGTTTACAATGAGCAGTTCTTC

D gene: NA
V gene: TRBV7-9
clone size: NA
J gene: TRBJ2-3
CDR3 protein: CASSLGYSAFTDTQYF
CDR3 DNA: TGTGCCAGCAGCTTAGGGTATAGTGCCTTCACAGATACGCAGTATTTT

D gene: NA
V gene: TRBV6-5
clone size: NA
J gene: TRBJ1-2
CDR3 protein: CASRPDSDRIYGYTF
CDR3 DNA: TGTGCCAGCAGGCCCGATTCAGACAGAATCTACGGCTACACCTTC

D gene: NA
V gene: TRBV5-1
clone size: NA
J gene: TRBJ2-3
CDR3 protein: CASSLVVTNTDTQYF
CDR3 DNA: TGCGCCAGCAGCTTGGTAGTGACAAACACAGATACGCAGTATTTT

D gene: NA
V gene: TRBV7-2
clone size: few
J gene: TRBJ1-1
CDR3 protein: CASSFSHSNTEAFF
CDR3 DNA: TGTGCCAGCAGCTTCTCCCACTCAAACACTGAAGCTTTCTTT

D gene: TRBD2
V gene: TRBV9
clone size: few
J gene: TRBJ2-5
CDR3 protein: CASSARGNQETQYF
CDR3 DNA: TGTGCCAGCAGCGCGCGGGGGAACCAAGAGACCCAGTACTTC

D gene: NA
V gene: TRBV12-3/TRBV12-4
clone size: many
J gene: TRBJ2-1
CDR3 protein: CASSLTGTYNEQFF
CDR3 DNA: TGTGCCAGCAGTTTAACAGGGACCTACAATGAGCAGTTCTTC

D gene: TRBD1
V gene: TRBV19
clone size: few
J gene: TRBJ1-5
CDR3 protein: CASSRTGERSNQPQHF
CDR3 DNA: TGTGCCAGTAGTCGGACAGGCGAGAGGAGCAATCAGCCCCAGCATTTT

D gene: TRBD2
V gene: TRBV12-3/TRBV12-4
clone size: NA
J gene: TRBJ2-5
CDR3 protein: CASSLVAGSQETQYF
CDR3 DNA: TGTGCCAGCAGTTTGGTAGCGGGGTCCCAAGAGACCCAGTACTTC

D gene: NA
V gene: TRBV7-3
clone size: many
J gene: TRBJ2-7
CDR3 protein: CASSLFPGNNEQYF
CDR3 DNA: TGTGCCAGCAGCTTGTTTCCAGGAAACAACGAGCAGTACTTC

D gene: NA
V gene: TRBV20-1
clone size: NA
J gene: TRBJ1-1
CDR3 protein: CSARAPYGGNTEAFF
CDR3 DNA: TGCAGTGCTAGAGCTCCCTACGGGGGAAACACTGAAGCTTTCTTT

D gene: TRBD2
V gene: TRBV7-9
clone size: few
J gene: TRBJ2-1
CDR3 protein: CASSSSGGNNEQFF
CDR3 DNA: TGTGCCAGCAGCTCTAGCGGGGGGAACAATGAGCAGTTCTTC

D gene: NA
V gene: TRBV27
clone size: many
J gene: TRBJ1-2
CDR3 protein: CASSPQGSGYGYTF
CDR3 DNA: TGTGCCAGCAGTCCACAGGGCTCGGGCTATGGCTACACCTTC

D gene: TRBD1
V gene: TRBV19
clone size: NA
J gene: TRBJ1-5
CDR3 protein: CASRQGVQPQHF
CDR3 DNA: TGTGCCAGTCGACAGGGGGTACAGCCCCAGCATTTT

D gene: TRBD1
V gene: TRBV5-4
clone size: few
J gene: TRBJ1-4
CDR3 protein: CASSLKTGGIDDKLFF
CDR3 DNA: TGTGCCAGCAGCTTGAAAACAGGGGGTATAGATGACAAACTGTTTTTT

D gene: NA
V gene: TRBV12-3/TRBV12-4
clone size: NA
J gene: TRBJ1-4
CDR3 protein: CASSLQAINEKLFF
CDR3 DNA: TGTGCCAGCAGTTTACAGGCGATTAATGAAAAACTGTTTTTT

D gene: NA
V gene: TRBV24-1
clone size: NA
J gene: TRBJ1-2
CDR3 protein: CATSAPAGWRIGGYTF
CDR3 DNA: TGTGCCACCAGTGCTCCCGCCGGGTGGCGGATAGGGGGCTACACCTTC

D gene: NA
V gene: TRBV6-5
clone size: NA
J gene: TRBJ1-1
CDR3 protein: CASSYGVLNTEAFF
CDR3 DNA: TGTGCCAGCAGTTACGGGGTTTTGAACACTGAAGCTTTCTTT

D gene: TRBD1
V gene: TRBV14
clone size: NA
J gene: TRBJ2-3
CDR3 protein: CASSSGQAQVTQYF
CDR3 DNA: TGTGCCAGCAGCTCGGGACAGGCTCAGGTTACGCAGTATTTT

D gene: NA
V gene: TRBV28
clone size: NA
J gene: TRBJ2-6
CDR3 protein: CASIKTGSAGANVLTF
CDR3 DNA: TGTGCCAGCATCAAAACAGGGAGCGCTGGGGCCAACGTCCTGACTTTC

D gene: TRBD1
V gene: TRBV29-1
clone size: NA
J gene: TRBJ1-2
CDR3 protein: CSVSAGGPLNYGYTF
CDR3 DNA: TGCAGCGTTTCGGCAGGGGGCCCACTTAACTATGGCTACACCTTC

D gene: TRBD1
V gene: TRBV6-5
clone size: few
J gene: TRBJ1-5
CDR3 protein: CASSQGAGQPQHF
CDR3 DNA: TGTGCCAGCAGTCAGGGGGCCGGTCAGCCCCAGCATTTT

D gene: TRBD1
V gene: TRBV7-9
clone size: few
J gene: TRBJ1-2
CDR3 protein: CASSPAGQGANDYGYTF
CDR3 DNA: TGTGCCAGCAGCCCCGCGGGGCAGGGGGCCAATGACTATGGCTACACCTTC

D gene: TRBD2
V gene: TRBV4-1
clone size: few
J gene: TRBJ2-5
CDR3 protein: CASSQEDSGGPLVTQYF
CDR3 DNA: TGCGCCAGCAGCCAAGAGGATAGCGGGGGGCCCCTGGTGACCCAGTACTTC

D gene: NA
V gene: TRBV20-1
clone size: few
J gene: TRBJ2-3
CDR3 protein: CSAPPVTDTQYF
CDR3 DNA: TGCAGTGCCCCCCCCGTCACAGATACGCAGTATTTT

D gene: TRBD2
V gene: TRBV6-6
clone size: NA
J gene: TRBJ2-3
CDR3 protein: CASSYLRAGGPHTQYF
CDR3 DNA: TGTGCCAGCAGTTACCTTCGGGCGGGGGGGCCACATACGCAGTATTTT

D gene: NA
V gene: TRBV7-9
clone size: few
J gene: TRBJ2-7
CDR3 protein: CASSLGVGGPTDSEQYF
CDR3 DNA: TGTGCCAGCAGCTTAGGTGTAGGCGGTCCCACAGACTCCGAGCAGTACTTC

D gene: NA
V gene: TRBV5-1
clone size: many
J gene: TRBJ2-2
CDR3 protein: CASSSTVNTGELFF
CDR3 DNA: TGCGCCAGCAGCTCTACGGTGAACACCGGGGAGCTGTTTTTT

D gene: NA
V gene: TRBV21-1
clone size: few
J gene: TRBJ1-5
CDR3 protein: CASRPGNPKYSNQPQHF
CDR3 DNA: TGTGCCAGCAGACCCGGGAACCCAAAGTATAGCAATCAGCCCCAGCATTTT

D gene: NA
V gene: TRBV5-1
clone size: NA
J gene: TRBJ1-1
CDR3 protein: CASSLEASEAFF
CDR3 DNA: TGCGCCAGCAGCTTGGAGGCCAGTGAAGCTTTCTTT

D gene: NA
V gene: TRBV9
clone size: many
J gene: TRBJ2-3
CDR3 protein: CASTLDSSTDTQYF
CDR3 DNA: TGTGCCAGCACCCTGGACAGTAGCACAGATACGCAGTATTTT